This T cell receptor (beta chain) derives from a study of T cells in women clearing cervical HPV infection. In the study overall: No precancer developed; the control's incident HPV16 infection cleared within 12 months. The study, taken as a whole, reports: Unknown T-cell numbers per sample may underlie the richness differences.

Average input was 1200 ng genomic DNA for immunoSEQ TCR beta CDR3 amplification. Repertoires were generated with immunoSEQ multiplex PCR, while TCRdb's copy carries only in-frame clones and drops some. This sample's table reports some 46,000 clones. Prevalent HPV16 infections were excluded; only incident single HPV16 infections included. The V gene's germline CDR1 is GTSNPN and CDR2 SVGIG (reference sequence). V shed 5 bases and J 7 bases; nucleotides not matched to a gene: 4. This CDR3 is built from 13 residues. In the case of this clone: Its antigen is still unknown. The read stops 3 residues short of the end of the CDR3; the missing end is completed from the germline J gene.

The V and J genes are TRBV30 and TRBJ1-6; 8 nucleotides match TRBD1. The sample was blood buffy coat. The TCR comes from a woman between 18 and 70 years old with a cervical HPV16 infection that either progressed to CIN3+ or cleared (not recorded which). The sequenced part of the CDR3 DNA is TGTGCCTGGGTTAGACAGGGGAATTCACCC. Protein: CAWVRQGNSP. The entire CDR3 is CAWVRQGNSPLHF.